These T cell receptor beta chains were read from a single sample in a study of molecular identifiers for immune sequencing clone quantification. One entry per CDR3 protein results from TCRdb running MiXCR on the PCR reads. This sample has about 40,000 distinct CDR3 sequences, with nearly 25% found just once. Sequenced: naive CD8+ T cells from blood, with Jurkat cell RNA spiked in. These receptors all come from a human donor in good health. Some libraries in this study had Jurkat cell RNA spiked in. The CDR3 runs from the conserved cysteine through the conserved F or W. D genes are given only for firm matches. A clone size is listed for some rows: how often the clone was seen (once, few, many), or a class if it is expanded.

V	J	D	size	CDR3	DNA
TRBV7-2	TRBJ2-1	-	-	CASSLLLGIGYNEQFF	TGTGCCAGCAGCCTCCTATTGGGGATCGGTTACAATGAGCAGTTCTTC
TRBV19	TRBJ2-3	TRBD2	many	CASTTSSGGTDTQYF	TGTGCCAGTACCACGTCTAGCGGGGGCACAGATACGCAGTATTTT
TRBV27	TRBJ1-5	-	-	CARHPAGPPQHF	TGTGCCCGCCACCCGGCCGGTCCGCCCCAGCATTTT
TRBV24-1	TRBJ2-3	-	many	CATSESSGTDTQYF	TGTGCCACCAGTGAGTCCTCGGGCACAGATACGCAGTATTTT
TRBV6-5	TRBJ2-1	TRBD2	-	CASSPTSGYNELFF	TGTGCCAGCAGTCCGACTAGCGGATACAATGAGCTGTTCTTC
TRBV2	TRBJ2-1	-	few	CASSELETSPKQFF	TGTGCCAGCAGTGAATTGGAGACAAGCCCGAAGCAGTTCTTC
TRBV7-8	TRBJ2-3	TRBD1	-	CASSLRGGLTDTQYF	TGTGCCAGCAGCTTAAGAGGGGGCCTTACAGATACGCAGTATTTT
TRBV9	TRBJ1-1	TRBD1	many	CASSVGFGTGAENEAFF	TGTGCCAGCAGCGTAGGGTTCGGGACAGGGGCGGAGAATGAAGCTTTCTTT
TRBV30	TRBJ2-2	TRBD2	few	CAWNRGETNTGELFF	TGTGCCTGGAATCGGGGGGAAACGAACACCGGGGAGCTGTTTTTT
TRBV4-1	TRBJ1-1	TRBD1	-	CASSHPGGAEAFF	TGCGCCAGCAGCCACCCAGGGGGGGCTGAAGCTTTCTTT
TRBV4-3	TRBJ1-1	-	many	CASSQDGTGFPEAFF	TGCGCCAGCAGCCAAGATGGTACAGGGTTCCCTGAAGCTTTCTTT
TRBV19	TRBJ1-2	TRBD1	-	CASKVGGGGYGYTF	TGTGCCAGTAAGGTTGGAGGGGGCGGCTATGGCTACACCTTC
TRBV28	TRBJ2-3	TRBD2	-	CAGSLSSGRIPDTRYF	TGTGCCGGCAGTTTATCTAGCGGGAGAATCCCAGATACGCGGTATTTT
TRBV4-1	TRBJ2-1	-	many	CASSQDRKSYNEQFF	TGCGCCAGCAGCCAAGACAGAAAATCCTACAATGAGCAGTTCTTC
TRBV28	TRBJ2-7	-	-	CASSPFVLEQYF	TGTGCCAGCAGCCCTTTCGTGCTCGAGCAGTACTTC
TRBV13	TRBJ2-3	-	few	CASSLGEGEMDTQYF	TGTGCCAGCAGCTTAGGCGAAGGGGAAATGGATACGCAGTATTTT